This entry lists 27 T cell receptor beta chains sequenced from one sample in a study of T cell repertoires in cytomegalovirus infection. MiXCR, run by TCRdb on the reads, gives a single entry per CDR3 protein. Of 310,000 or so distinct CDR3 sequences in the sample, 17% are singletons; the top ten hold 12%. The sequenced sample was PBMCs. Every receptor here comes from a human donor in good health (CMV status not recorded). Some clones in this sample may be carry-over from other donors' samples.

The rearrangement joins TRBV5-1 to TRBJ2-6; D may be TRBD2 (5 bases). From germline, CDR1 is SGHRS and CDR2 YFSETQ. The length of the CDR3 is 17 residues. Trimming removed 2 bases at V and 0 bases at J, with 12 bases between. The CDR3, as DNA: TGCGCCAGCAGCTTTGTAGGAGGTCCCTCTGGGGCCAACGTCCTGACTTTC. Translated, it gives CASSFVGGPSGANVLTF.

This clonotype turned up a few times. The chain is built from TRBV20-1 and TRBJ1-1; TRBD1 matches 7 bases. The V gene end was trimmed by 0 bases and the J gene end by 1 base; junction bases not matched to a gene: 5. The CDR3 is made up of 15 amino acids. Germline CDR1 DFQATT, CDR2 SNEGSKA (reference sequence). CDR3 nucleotides: TGCAGTGCTAGAGATTATCAGGGGGAGAACACTGAAGCTTTCTTT. This sequence encodes CSARDYQGENTEAFF.

This clonotype was recorded many times. V and J are TRBV12-3 or TRBV12-4 and TRBJ2-3; maybe TRBD2 (5 bases). The CDR3 spans 13 residues. Trimming stripped 5 bases from V and 4 bases from J, with 10 bases between. The CDR3 bases are TGTGCCAGCAGTCGGGGAGAAGCAGATACGCAGTATTTT. The encoded protein is CASSRGEADTQYF.

The chain employs TRBV25-1 and TRBJ1-1; the D gene is possibly TRBD1 (6 bases). The CDR3 loop spans 11 amino acids. Germline CDR1 and CDR2: MGHDK and SYGVNS. In DNA form, the CDR3 reads TGTGCAACAGGGAAGGGCACTGAAGCTTTCTTT. Translated: CATGKGTEAFF.

This clonotype has a handful of counts. The chain employs TRBV4-2 and TRBJ2-7; D possibly uses TRBD1 or TRBD2 (5 bases each). This CDR3 has 14 amino acids. Germline loops: CDR1 LGHNA, CDR2 YNFKEQ. The V and J ends lost 3 bases and 2 bases respectively, with 11 bases between them. CDR3 nucleotides: TGTGCCAGCAGCCAGGGGGACGGAGCCTACGAGCAGTACTTC. Translating gives CASSQGDGAYEQYF.

This clonotype was recorded many times. The rearrangement uses TRBV7-9 and TRBJ1-2; D gene unclear. Germline V lookup: CDR1 SEHNR, CDR2 FQNEAQ (reference sequence). V shed 2 bases and J shed 10 bases, with 14 bases lying between them. CDR3 size: 13 residues. This CDR3 reads CASSLPKAGDYTF. Written as DNA, the CDR3 is TGTGCCAGCAGCTTACCCAAGGCGGGAGACTACACCTTC.

This chain joins TRBV11-2 and TRBJ2-1, with D unresolved. Per germline, CDR1 SGHAT and CDR2 FQNNGV. Trimming shortened V by 4 bases and J by 7 bases, and 17 bases separated the two germline ends. The CDR3 extends over 15 amino acids. CDR3 protein: CASSSSTEAQNEQFF. In DNA, the CDR3 is TGTGCCAGCAGCTCCTCCACCGAGGCGCAAAATGAGCAGTTCTTC.

This clonotype was detected a few times. J is TRBJ2-7 and V is TRBV2; 14 positions agree with TRBD2. The junction had 4 bases not matched to a gene; V was cut back by 5 bases and J by 4 bases. Germline-derived CDR1 and CDR2 are SNHLY and FYNNEI. The CDR3 totals 15 residues. The CDR3 nucleotides read TGTGCCAGCAGTCGGACTAGCGGGGGGTATTACGAGCAGTACTTC. Translated, it gives CASSRTSGGYYEQYF. The full variable domain, its missing parts supplied by reference TRBV2 and TRBJ2-7, is EPEVTQTPSHQVTQMGQEVILRCVPISNHLYFYWYRQILGQKVEFLVSFYNNEISEKSEIFDDQFSVERPDGSNFTLKIRSTKLEDSAMYFCASSRTSGGYYEQYFGPGTRLTVT.

CDR3 coding DNA: TGTGCCAGCAGCACCGGACAGACGGGACCTTGGGGGGAAAAACTGTTTTTT. Translation: CASSTGQTGPWGEKLFF. The chain joins TRBV3-1 to TRBJ1-4; TRBD1 might be the D (6 bases). V lost 5 bases to trimming and J lost 8 bases, with 24 bases between them. The CDR3 length is 17 residues. CDR1 and CDR2 from the germline V gene are LGHDT and YNNKEL (reference sequence).

This clonotype came up many times. V gene TRBV7-2 combines with J gene TRBJ1-3, with 8 bases that match TRBD1. Trimming removed 2 bases from V and 5 bases from J; junction bases left unmatched: 2. The length of the CDR3 is 14 residues. The germline CDR1 and CDR2 sequences are SGHTA and FQGNSA. The CDR3 DNA sequence: TGTGCCAGCAGCTTACAGGGGGCCAGAAACACCATATATTTT. Protein sequence: CASSLQGARNTIYF.

This rearrangement joins TRBV28 to TRBJ2-7, with TRBD1 matching over 7 bases. The CDR3 extends over 15 amino acids. V was clipped by 6 bases and J by 3 bases; unmatched bases: 11. Germline lookup yields CDR1 MDHEN and CDR2 SYDVKM. The CDR3 is CASRTGTATFYEQYF. DNA for the CDR3: TGTGCCAGCAGAACCGGGACAGCAACCTTCTACGAGCAGTACTTC. The full variable domain, with the rest looked up from reference TRBV28 and TRBJ2-7, is DVKVTQSSRYLVKRTGEKVFLECVQDMDHENMFWYRQDPGLGLRLIYFSYDVKMKEKGDIPEGYSVSREKKERFSLILESASTNQTSMYLCASRTGTATFYEQYFGPGTRLTVT.

This clonotype turned up a few times. This chain joins TRBV27 and TRBJ2-1; D gene unclear. Per germline, CDR1 MNHEY and CDR2 SMNVEV (reference sequence). Trimming took off 4 bases at V and 6 bases at J, with 7 bases between the two ends. The CDR3 runs 12 residues. For the CDR3, the DNA is TGTGCCAGCAGTTCTAATATCAATGAGCAGTTCTTC. Residues: CASSSNINEQFF.

This clonotype was counted ten times or more. This chain links TRBV12-3 or TRBV12-4 with TRBJ2-5; a weak D match, TRBD2 (5 bases). The CDR3 sequence is 13 residues long. The V gene lost 5 bases and the J gene lost 2 bases, with 9 bases spanning the gap. Here the CDR3 DNA reads TGTGCCAGCAGTGGGAGAGGGCAAGAGACCCAGTACTTC. It codes for CASSGRGQETQYF.

This clonotype turned up a few times. V is TRBV20-1 and J is TRBJ1-1; D gene ambiguous. Germline-derived CDR1 and CDR2 are DFQATT and SNEGSKA (reference sequence). V was pared by 3 bases and J by 5 bases, with 7 bases between. This CDR3 region has 11 residues. The CDR3 DNA reads as TGCAGTGCTAGTCGCGGAACTGAAGCTTTCTTT. This gives the protein CSASRGTEAFF.

This clonotype appeared a few times. The V gene is TRBV4-3, the J gene TRBJ1-2; 7 bases map to TRBD1. This CDR3 region has 17 residues. V gave up 3 bases and J gave up 4 bases; unmatched junction bases: 14. CDR1 is LGHNA, CDR2 YSLEER, per germline. CDR3 sequence: CASSQEILGQIIYGYTF. The CDR3 region has the DNA TGCGCCAGCAGCCAGGAAATTCTGGGACAGATAATCTATGGCTACACCTTC.

Here the CDR3 reads CASSQPLGTEQFF. The CDR3 region has the DNA TGTGCCAGCAGCCAACCCCTAGGCACTGAGCAGTTCTTC. The J gene is TRBJ2-1, the V gene TRBV5-4; D is unresolved. CDR3 length equals 13 residues. Germline V gives CDR1 SGHNT, CDR2 YYREEE (reference sequence). V lost 4 bases, J lost 9 bases, and 14 bases lay in between.

The chain combines TRBV2 with TRBJ1-6; a possible D gene is TRBD1 (5 bases). The germline V gene encodes CDR1 SNHLY and CDR2 FYNNEI. V was trimmed by 6 bases and J by 7 bases, leaving 19 bases between them. This CDR3 is built from 16 residues. CDR3 in DNA: TGTGCCAGCAGCTATACCAGGGTCCGGAGCAATTCACCCCTCCACTTT. As protein: CASSYTRVRSNSPLHF.

CDR3 sequence: CASRTDGGPYTQYF. The CDR3 nucleotides are TGTGCCAGCAGGACGGATGGGGGGCCATATACGCAGTATTTT. The V gene is TRBV11-2, the J gene TRBJ2-3; D tentatively reads TRBD1 or TRBD2 (6 bases each). The ends were cut back, 6 bases at V and 7 bases at J, with 17 bases in the middle. The CDR3 totals 14 residues. Germline CDR1 is SGHAT and CDR2 is FQNNGV.

As for this clonotype: At one end the junction does not follow the germline gene, possibly because of a read error. This rearrangement joins TRBV20-1 to TRBJ1-5, with D hard to call. The CDR3 length is 11 residues. Germline CDR1 is DFQATT and CDR2 is SNEGSKA (reference sequence). The CDR3 region has the DNA TGCAGTGCTAGAGATGTCGCAGGCATCATTTTT. Protein product: CSARDVAGIIF.

The CDR3 reads CASSAKRLGPTDTQYF. The DNA of the CDR3 is TGTGCCAGCAGCGCGAAACGACTGGGTCCCACAGATACGCAGTATTTT. The chain joins TRBV9 to TRBJ2-3; unclear D gene. The CDR3 is made up of 16 amino acids. V was cut by 3 bases and J by 2 bases, with 16 bases left in between. The germline gives CDR1 SGDLS, CDR2 YYNGEE.

This clonotype came up a few times. This chain links TRBV14 with TRBJ2-7; weak D call: TRBD1 (5 bases). In germline, CDR1 is SGHDN, CDR2 FVKESK. V lost 3 bases, J lost 3 bases, and 9 bases lay in between. This CDR3 is built from 13 residues. Here the CDR3 reads CASSHRARYEQYF. CDR3 nucleotides: TGTGCCAGCAGCCACAGGGCTCGCTACGAGCAGTACTTC.

The genes are TRBV10-3 and TRBJ2-2; 8 bases fit TRBD1. The CDR3 is 13 residues long. With V trimmed by 11 bases and J by 4 bases, 6 bases remained unmatched. Germline lookup yields CDR1 ENHRY and CDR2 SYGVKD. The CDR3 is CAATGDITGELFF. CDR3 in DNA: TGTGCCGCGACAGGGGACATCACCGGGGAGCTGTTTTTT.

V usage is TRBV27 and J usage is TRBJ1-3; D call uncertain. Per germline, CDR1 MNHEY and CDR2 SMNVEV (reference sequence). The CDR3 length is 16 residues. Trimming pared 4 bases from V and 2 bases from J, leaving 15 bases between. CDR3 coding DNA: TGTGCCAGCAGTTCAACGGACTCTTTGGCTGGAAACACCATATATTTT. Encoded protein: CASSSTDSLAGNTIYF.

The chain recombines TRBV5-1 with TRBJ1-2, with unresolved D. The CDR3 totals 15 residues. Germline-derived CDR1 and CDR2 are SGHRS and YFSETQ. V lost 1 base and J 3 bases, leaving 13 bases between the germline ends. CDR3 in amino acids: CASSLPLASDYGYTF. In nucleotides, the CDR3 is TGCGCCAGCAGCTTGCCCTTGGCCTCTGACTATGGCTACACCTTC.

This clonotype was seen many times. This sequence joins TRBV12-3 or TRBV12-4 and TRBJ2-2; 8 bases align to TRBD1. The CDR3 spans 16 residues. V dropped 4 bases and J dropped 7; count of bases not matched to a gene: 11. CDR3 loop: CASSWDQGADGGELFF. Written as DNA, the CDR3 is TGTGCCAGCAGTTGGGATCAGGGGGCCGATGGCGGGGAGCTGTTTTTT.

The chain joins TRBV15 to TRBJ2-3, with D uncertain. CDR3 length: 12 amino acids. Trimming left V 4 bases short and J 6 bases short, with 8 bases between. Germline values: CDR1 LNHNV, CDR2 YYDKDF (reference sequence). The CDR3 spells CATSTRLDTQYF. DNA of the CDR3: TGTGCCACCAGCACCCGTTTGGATACGCAGTATTTT.

The chain employs TRBV10-3 and TRBJ1-2; perhaps TRBD1 as D (6 bases). Germline V gene sequence: CDR1 ENHRY, CDR2 SYGVKD. The CDR3 totals 17 residues. The germline V and J ends were trimmed by 3 bases and 0 bases, with 17 bases remaining between them. The CDR3: CAISDGRGTLTNYGYTF. Written as DNA, the CDR3 is TGTGCCATCAGTGATGGGCGCGGGACACTAACTAACTATGGCTACACCTTC.